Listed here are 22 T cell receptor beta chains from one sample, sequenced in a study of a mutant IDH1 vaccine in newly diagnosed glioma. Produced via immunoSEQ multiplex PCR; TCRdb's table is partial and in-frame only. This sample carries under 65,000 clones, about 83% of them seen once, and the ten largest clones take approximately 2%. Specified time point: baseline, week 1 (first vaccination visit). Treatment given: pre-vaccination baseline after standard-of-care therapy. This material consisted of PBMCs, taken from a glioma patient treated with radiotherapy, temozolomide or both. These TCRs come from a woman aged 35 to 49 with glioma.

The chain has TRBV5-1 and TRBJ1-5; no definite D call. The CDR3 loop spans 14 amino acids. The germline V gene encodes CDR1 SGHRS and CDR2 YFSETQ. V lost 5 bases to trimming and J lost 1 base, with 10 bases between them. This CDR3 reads CASRPDGSNQPQHF. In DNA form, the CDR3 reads TGCGCCAGCAGACCCGACGGGAGCAATCAGCCCCAGCATTTT. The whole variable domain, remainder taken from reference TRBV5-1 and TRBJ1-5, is KAGVTQTPRYLIKTRGQQVTLSCSPISGHRSVSWYQQTPGQGLQFLFEYFSETQRNKGNFPGRFSGRQFSNSRSEMNVSTLELGDSALYLCASRPDGSNQPQHFGDGTRLSIL.

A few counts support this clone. For the CDR3, the DNA is TGTGCCAGCAGCTTAGATGTCAGGGTCCAAGAGACCCAGTACTTC. Translating it yields CASSLDVRVQETQYF. The chain couples TRBV11-3 to TRBJ2-5, with D possibly being TRBD1 (5 bases). This CDR3 has 15 amino acids. Germline CDR1 and CDR2: SGHNT and YENEEA. V was trimmed by 0 bases and J by 1 base, leaving 9 bases between them.

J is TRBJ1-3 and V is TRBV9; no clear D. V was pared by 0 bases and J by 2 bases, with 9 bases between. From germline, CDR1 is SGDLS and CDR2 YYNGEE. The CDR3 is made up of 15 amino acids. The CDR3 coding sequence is TGTGCCAGCAGCGTAGTGGGAGAGGCTGGAAACACCATATATTTT. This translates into CASSVVGEAGNTIYF.

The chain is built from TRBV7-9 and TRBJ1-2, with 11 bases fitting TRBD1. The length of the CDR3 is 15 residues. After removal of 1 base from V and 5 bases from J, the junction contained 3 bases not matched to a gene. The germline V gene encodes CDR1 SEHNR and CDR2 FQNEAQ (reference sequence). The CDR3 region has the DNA TGTGCCAGCAGCTTAGGGACAGGGGGCGTGTATGGCTACACCTTC. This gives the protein CASSLGTGGVYGYTF.

CDR3 coding DNA: TGTGCCTGGAGTGATCGGACAGGGTGGACAGATACGCAGTATTTT. Its translation: CAWSDRTGWTDTQYF. The rearrangement uses TRBV30 and TRBJ2-3; 8 bases map to TRBD1. CDR1 is GTSNPN and CDR2 is SVGIG in the germline V gene (reference sequence). This CDR3 has 15 residues. With V trimmed by 1 base and J by 3 bases, 6 bases remained unmatched. Full variable domain (remainder filled in from reference TRBV30 and TRBJ2-3): SQTIHQWPATLVQPVGSPLSLECTVEGTSNPNLYWYRQAAGRGLQLLFYSVGIGQISSEVPQNLSASRPQDRQFILSSKKLLLSDSGFYLCAWSDRTGWTDTQYFGPGTRLTVL.

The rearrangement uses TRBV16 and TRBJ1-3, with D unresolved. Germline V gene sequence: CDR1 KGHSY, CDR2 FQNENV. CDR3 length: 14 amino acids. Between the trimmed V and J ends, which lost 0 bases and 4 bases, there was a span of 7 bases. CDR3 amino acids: CASSQSQAGNTIYF. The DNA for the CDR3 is TGTGCCAGCAGCCAATCTCAGGCCGGAAACACCATATATTTT.

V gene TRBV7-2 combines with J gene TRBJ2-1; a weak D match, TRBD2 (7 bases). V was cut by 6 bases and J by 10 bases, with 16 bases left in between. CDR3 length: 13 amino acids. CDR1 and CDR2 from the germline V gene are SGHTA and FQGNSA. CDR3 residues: CASRFGGPGEQFF. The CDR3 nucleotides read TGTGCCAGCAGATTCGGGGGGCCGGGGGAGCAGTTCTTC.

CDR3 in amino acids: CAISEDVTGNQPQHF. The CDR3 coding sequence is TGTGCCATCAGTGAGGATGTTACGGGCAATCAGCCCCAGCATTTT. The chain combines TRBV10-3 with TRBJ1-5; D call uncertain. Between the trimmed V and J ends, which lost 2 bases and 2 bases, there was a span of 10 bases. The CDR3 length is 15 residues. Germline CDR1 is ENHRY and CDR2 is SYGVKD.

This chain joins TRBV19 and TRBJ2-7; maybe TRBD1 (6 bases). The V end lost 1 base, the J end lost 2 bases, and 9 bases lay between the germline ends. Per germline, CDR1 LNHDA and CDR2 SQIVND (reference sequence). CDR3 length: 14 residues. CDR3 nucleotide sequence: TGTGCCAGTAGTATAGCAGGGGCGACCTACGAGCAGTACTTC. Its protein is CASSIAGATYEQYF. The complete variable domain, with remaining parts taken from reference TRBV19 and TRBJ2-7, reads DGGITQSPKYLFRKEGQNVTLSCEQNLNHDAMYWYRQDPGQGLRLIYYSQIVNDFQKGDIAEGYSVSREKKESFPLTVTSAQKNPTAFYLCASSIAGATYEQYFGPGTRLTVT.

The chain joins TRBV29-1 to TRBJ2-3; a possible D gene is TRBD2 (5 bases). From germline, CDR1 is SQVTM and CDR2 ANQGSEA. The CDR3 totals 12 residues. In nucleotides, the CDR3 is TGCACCGGTACCTCGGGCGGGGATACGCAGTATTTT. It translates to CTGTSGGDTQYF.

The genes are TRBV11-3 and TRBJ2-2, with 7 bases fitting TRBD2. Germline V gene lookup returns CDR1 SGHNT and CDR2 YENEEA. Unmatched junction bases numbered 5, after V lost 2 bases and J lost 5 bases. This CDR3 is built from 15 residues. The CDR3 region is CASSLRQGGTGELFF. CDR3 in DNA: TGTGCCAGCAGCTTACGGCAGGGAGGGACCGGGGAGCTGTTTTTT.

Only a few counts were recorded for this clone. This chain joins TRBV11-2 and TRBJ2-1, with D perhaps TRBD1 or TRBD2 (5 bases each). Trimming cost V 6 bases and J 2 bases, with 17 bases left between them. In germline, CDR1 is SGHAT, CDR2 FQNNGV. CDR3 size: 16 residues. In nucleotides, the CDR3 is TGTGCCAGCAGACCTCCTGGGACCGCGCCCTACAATGAGCAGTTCTTC. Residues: CASRPPGTAPYNEQFF.

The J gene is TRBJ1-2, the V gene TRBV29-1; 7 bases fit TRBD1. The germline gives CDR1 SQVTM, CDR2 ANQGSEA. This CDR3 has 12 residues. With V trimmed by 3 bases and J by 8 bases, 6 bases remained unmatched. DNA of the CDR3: TGCAGCGTTGAGGAGGGGGCGAGAGGCTACACCTTC. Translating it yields CSVEEGARGYTF.

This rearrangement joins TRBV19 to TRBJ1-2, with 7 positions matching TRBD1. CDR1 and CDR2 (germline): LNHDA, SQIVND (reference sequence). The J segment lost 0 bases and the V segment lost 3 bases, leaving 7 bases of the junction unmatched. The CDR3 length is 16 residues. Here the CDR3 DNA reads TGTGCCAGTAGTATGGTGGGACAGATTCCTAACTATGGCTACACCTTC. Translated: CASSMVGQIPNYGYTF.

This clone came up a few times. The CDR3 loop reads CASSPQGATGELFF. The CDR3 nucleotides read TGTGCCTCTTCCCCCCAGGGGGCCACCGGGGAGCTGTTTTTT. This chain links TRBV19 with TRBJ2-2, with 8 bases fitting TRBD1. CDR3 length: 14 amino acids. CDR1 and CDR2 (germline): LNHDA, SQIVND (reference sequence). V was pared by 11 bases and J by 4 bases, with 9 bases of the junction left unmatched. Together with reference TRBV19 and TRBJ2-2, the CDR3 gives the full variable domain: DGGITQSPKYLFRKEGQNVTLSCEQNLNHDAMYWYRQDPGQGLRLIYYSQIVNDFQKGDIAEGYSVSREKKESFPLTVTSAQKNPTAFYLCASSPQGATGELFFGEGSRLTVL.

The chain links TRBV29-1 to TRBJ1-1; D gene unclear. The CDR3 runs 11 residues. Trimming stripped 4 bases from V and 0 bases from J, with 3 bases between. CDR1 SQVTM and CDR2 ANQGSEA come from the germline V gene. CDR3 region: CSVGLNTEAFF. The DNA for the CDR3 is TGCAGCGTTGGCCTGAACACTGAAGCTTTCTTT.

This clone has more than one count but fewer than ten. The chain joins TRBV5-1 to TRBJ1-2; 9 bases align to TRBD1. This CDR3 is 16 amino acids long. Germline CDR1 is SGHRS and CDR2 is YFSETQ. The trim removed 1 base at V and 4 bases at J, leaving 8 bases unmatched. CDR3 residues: CASSLSMGQGGYGYTF. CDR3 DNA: TGCGCCAGCAGCTTGTCAATGGGACAGGGAGGCTATGGCTACACCTTC.

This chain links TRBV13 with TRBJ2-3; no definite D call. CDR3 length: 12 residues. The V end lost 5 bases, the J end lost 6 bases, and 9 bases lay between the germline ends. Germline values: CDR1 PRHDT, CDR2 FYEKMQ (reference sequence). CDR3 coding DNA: TGTGCCAGCAGCCTCCGATCGGATACGCAGTATTTT. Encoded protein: CASSLRSDTQYF.

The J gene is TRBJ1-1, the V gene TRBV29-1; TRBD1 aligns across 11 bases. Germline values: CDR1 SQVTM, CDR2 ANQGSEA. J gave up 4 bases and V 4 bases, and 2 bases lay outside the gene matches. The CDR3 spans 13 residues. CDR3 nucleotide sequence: TGCAGCGTTGTCGGGACAGGGGGCACTGAAGCTTTCTTT. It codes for CSVVGTGGTEAFF.

The CDR3 spells CASSLGQGAHITEAFF. CDR3 DNA: TGTGCCAGCAGCTTGGGACAGGGGGCGCATATCACTGAAGCTTTCTTT. V and J are TRBV7-2 and TRBJ1-1, with TRBD1 matching 12 bases. CDR3 length equals 16 residues. Germline V lookup: CDR1 SGHTA, CDR2 FQGNSA. Germline trimming cut 3 bases from V and 4 bases from J; bases unmatched to any gene: 6.

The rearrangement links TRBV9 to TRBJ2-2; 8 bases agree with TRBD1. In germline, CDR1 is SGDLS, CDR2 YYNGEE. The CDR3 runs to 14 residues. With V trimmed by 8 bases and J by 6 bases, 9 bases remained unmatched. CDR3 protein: CASKGDRTAGELFF. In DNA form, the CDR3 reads TGTGCCAGTAAGGGGGACAGGACGGCCGGGGAGCTGTTTTTT.

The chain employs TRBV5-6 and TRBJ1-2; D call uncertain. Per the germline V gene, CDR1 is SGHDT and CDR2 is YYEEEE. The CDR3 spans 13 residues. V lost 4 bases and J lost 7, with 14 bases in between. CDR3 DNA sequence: TGTGCCAGCAGCGGCCGGACGGTGGGTGGCTACACCTTC. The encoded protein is CASSGRTVGGYTF. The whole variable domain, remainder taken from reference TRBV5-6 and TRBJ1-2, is DAGVTQSPTHLIKTRGQQVTLRCSPKSGHDTVSWYQQALGQGPQFIFQYYEEEERQRGNFPDRFSGHQFPNYSSELNVNALLLGDSALYLCASSGRTVGGYTFGSGTRLTVV.